The sequence of this T cell receptor (beta chain) was determined in a study of spatial heterogeneity in lung cancer. Across the study: Strong correlation linked TCR transcript counts in tumor regions to a T cell module score derived from matched bulk RNA-seq. Study-wide points: Intratumoral expanded alpha and beta TCR counts were found to track tumor mutation counts.

TCRdb re-called the 5' RACE reads with MiXCR, one entry per CDR3 protein. The sample yields roughly 18,000 distinct CDR3 sequences, 5.5% to 6.5% seen once. Indicated time point: sample taken at primary tumor resection. The donors, 72 patients with untreated early-stage non-small cell lung cancer, provided the samples. Note on this clonotype: The antigen remains unidentified. Being off target in a library aimed at alpha chains, this beta chain has a size of little meaning.

The CDR3 length is 14 residues. Deletions cut 1 base from V and 0 bases from J, with 8 bases between. The germline V gene has CDR1 SGHRS and CDR2 YFSETQ. The receptor was isolated from a female donor with early-stage non-small cell lung cancer. The rearrangement uses TRBV5-1 and TRBJ2-7; D may be TRBD2 (6 bases). The sequences come from lung tumor tissue, collected at surgery. CDR3 DNA: TGCGCCAGCAGCTTGCTGGGGGGCTCCTACGAGCAGTACTTC. This translates into CASSLLGGSYEQYF.